What follows are 3 T cell receptor beta chains derived from one specimen sequenced in a study of T cell changes during pregnancy in multiple sclerosis (dated 2019 in TCRdb). The library was prepared using the immunoSEQ multiplex PCR assay. In TCRdb, the immuneACCESS table is reduced to in-frame sequences with V and J assigned. These tables do not hold every clone; where another copy was compared, an unresolved V gene accounts for under half, and the others remain unexplained. This sample gives some 60,000 clones in total; roughly nine tenths of them show up just once. The ten largest account for about 0.4% of the sample. The material sequenced was CD4+ T cells from peripheral blood mononuclear cells, taken in the third trimester of pregnancy. These receptors all stem from a female donor with multiple sclerosis, enrolled in a pregnancy study.

The V and J genes are TRBV7-9 and TRBJ1-1; TRBD1 agrees at 7 bases. CDR3 size: 14 residues. After removal of 4 bases from V and 11 bases from J, the junction contained 13 bases not matched to a gene. CDR1 is SEHNR, CDR2 FQNEAQ, per germline (reference sequence). In DNA form, the CDR3 reads TGTGCCAGCAGCTACAAGGGGGACAGCCGGTGGGCTTTCTTT. Translation: CASSYKGDSRWAFF.

This clone was seen a few times. V and J are TRBV30 and TRBJ1-2; 7 bases fit TRBD1. This CDR3 spans 14 amino acids. With 0 bases clipped from V and 2 bases from J, the junction kept 3 bases outside the gene matches. Per the germline V gene, CDR1 is GTSNPN and CDR2 is SVGIG (reference sequence). CDR3 residues: CAWSVRRGNYGYTF. In DNA, the CDR3 is TGTGCCTGGAGTGTACGCAGGGGGAACTATGGCTACACCTTC.

This chain links TRBV11-3 with TRBJ2-2; 10 positions agree with TRBD2. V trimming: 4 bases; J trimming: 4 bases; junction bases outside the gene matches: 9. Per the germline V gene, CDR1 is SGHNT and CDR2 is YENEEA. The CDR3 contains 17 residues. CDR3 sequence: CASSSSSGRRVTGELFF. The CDR3 DNA reads TGTGCCAGCAGCTCCTCTAGCGGGAGACGAGTCACCGGGGAGCTGTTTTTT.